The next 10 T cell receptor beta chains were all read from a single sample in a study of control samples from healthy donors and cancer patients. Measured with immunoSEQ multiplex PCR; TCRdb has only the in-frame clones, and not every one. The sample yields around 140,000 clones, 93% seen once. Source material: blood. These receptors all come from a young man in good health.

This chain connects TRBV18 to TRBJ2-1; perhaps D is TRBD1 or TRBD2 (5 bases each). The CDR3 is 14 amino acids. CDR1 is KGHSH and CDR2 is LQKENI in the germline V gene. The V end was cut by 3 bases, the J end by 5 bases, with 11 bases between. CDR3 sequence reads: CASSPQGPNNEQFF. Here the CDR3 DNA reads TGTGCCAGCTCACCTCAGGGACCCAACAATGAGCAGTTCTTC.

This chain joins TRBV28 and TRBJ2-5; 14 bases map to TRBD2. The V gene end was trimmed by 6 bases and the J gene end by 7 bases; junction bases not matched to a gene: 10. Germline V gene data show CDR1 as MDHEN and CDR2 as SYDVKM. The CDR3 extends over 16 amino acids. The CDR3 DNA sequence: TGTGCCAGCAGCTTGACTAGCGGGAGGGGCCGGGGGACCCAGTACTTC. It is translated as CASSLTSGRGRGTQYF.

The J gene is TRBJ1-1, the V gene TRBV11-2; D gene unclear. CDR3 length: 12 amino acids. Germline lookup yields CDR1 SGHAT and CDR2 FQNNGV. V was cut by 4 bases and J by 5 bases, with 8 bases left in between. For the CDR3, the DNA is TGTGCCAGCAGCTGGGGTTCTACTGAAGCTTTCTTT. Residues: CASSWGSTEAFF.

This chain connects TRBV6-5 to TRBJ2-7; D unresolved. Per the germline V gene, CDR1 is MNHEY and CDR2 is SVGAGI. Trimming removed 4 bases at V and 4 bases at J, with 11 bases between. This CDR3 comprises 13 residues. The CDR3 DNA reads TGTGCCAGCAGTTTCAACTCCCTATACGAGCAGTACTTC. Translating gives CASSFNSLYEQYF.

The V call is TRBV30, the J call TRBJ1-2, with D tentatively TRBD1 (6 bases). CDR1 GTSNPN and CDR2 SVGIG come from the germline V gene (reference sequence). V was shortened by 0 bases and J by 5 bases, with 10 bases between the two germline ends. The CDR3 consists of 13 residues. The CDR3 DNA sequence: TGTGCCTGGAGTGTTGGGCAGGGGTATGGCTACACCTTC. Its translation is CAWSVGQGYGYTF. Complete variable domain (other parts from reference TRBV30 and TRBJ1-2): SQTIHQWPATLVQPVGSPLSLECTVEGTSNPNLYWYRQAAGRGLQLLFYSVGIGQISSEVPQNLSASRPQDRQFILSSKKLLLSDSGFYLCAWSVGQGYGYTFGSGTRLTVV.

This chain uses TRBV29-1 with TRBJ1-4; D uncertain. V dropped 5 bases and J dropped 6 bases, with 10 bases sitting between them. The CDR3 totals 12 residues. Germline V gene sequence: CDR1 SQVTM, CDR2 ANQGSEA. The CDR3: CSVLRGDEKLFF. The CDR3 DNA reads TGCAGCGTTCTCCGGGGTGATGAAAAACTGTTTTTT. Complete variable domain (other parts from reference TRBV29-1 and TRBJ1-4): SAVISQKPSRDICQRGTSLTIQCQVDSQVTMMFWYRQQPGQSLTLIATANQGSEATYESGFVIDKFPISRPNLTFSTLTVSNMSPEDSSIYLCSVLRGDEKLFFGSGTQLSVL.

In DNA, the CDR3 is TGTGCCATCAGTGACTCCCCCCCATCGGACAATCAGCCCCAGCATTTT. This gives the protein CAISDSPPSDNQPQHF. The V and J genes are TRBV10-3 and TRBJ1-5; D gene ambiguous. The V gene lost 3 bases and the J gene lost 3 bases, with 15 bases spanning the gap. Germline CDR1 ENHRY, CDR2 SYGVKD. The CDR3 sequence is 16 residues long.

The chain joins TRBV3-1 (or the pseudogene TRBV3-2) to TRBJ2-1; maybe TRBD2 (6 bases). The CDR3 sequence is 15 residues long. Trimming removed 2 bases from V and 5 bases from J, with 13 bases in between. CDR1 LGHDT and CDR2 YNNKEL come from the germline V gene (reference sequence). CDR3 bases: TGTGCCAGCAGCCAATTCCGCGGGGTCAACAATGAGCAGTTCTTC. Protein: CASSQFRGVNNEQFF.

The gene calls are TRBV7-2 and TRBJ2-2; weak D call: TRBD1 (5 bases). The CDR3 is 16 amino acids. The V end lost 5 bases, the J end lost 3 bases, and 16 bases lay between the germline ends. Germline CDR1 and CDR2: SGHTA and FQGNSA. CDR3 in DNA: TGTGCCAGCAGCCCCCAGGGCTCTACCCACACCGGGGAGCTGTTTTTT. Translating it yields CASSPQGSTHTGELFF.

The chain joins TRBV5-1 to TRBJ1-6; 7 nucleotides line up with TRBD1. Germline CDR1 is SGHRS and CDR2 is YFSETQ. The length of the CDR3 is 14 residues. J lost 7 bases, V lost 4 bases, and 5 bases had no gene match. The CDR3 DNA reads TGCGCCAGCAGCGGGGGACAGCTGAATTCACCCCTCCACTTT. It yields the protein CASSGGQLNSPLHF. Filled out from reference TRBV5-1 and TRBJ1-6, the complete variable domain reads KAGVTQTPRYLIKTRGQQVTLSCSPISGHRSVSWYQQTPGQGLQFLFEYFSETQRNKGNFPGRFSGRQFSNSRSEMNVSTLELGDSALYLCASSGGQLNSPLHFGNGTRLTVT.